This paragraph covers one T cell receptor beta chain sequence. No cognate antigen has been identified for it. Base qualities were left out, and no much larger clone turns up one base away. This sample is part of a study of cytomegalovirus exposure and HLA in healthy donors (dated by TCRdb to 2016 to 2017). Study-level background: According to a later analysis, one platform produced both the 110 or so validation repertoires and the roughly 640 repertoires of the first cohort. The aim of the study was to test whether cataloging public T cell receptors could identify signatures of past pathogen exposure. In addition to the first cohort of around 670 subjects, a separate validation cohort of 120 different subjects was used. High-throughput TCR immunosequencing, statistical association of individual TCRs with disease status, and machine learning were combined to predict cytomegalovirus infection status.

CDR1 and CDR2, looked up from the germline V gene (reference sequence), are MNHNY and SVGAGI. The CDR3 covers 14 residues, taking in both the cysteine and the phenylalanine. Only CDR3 DNA remains: 42 bases, in frame from the first base. V trim: 7 bases; J trim: 4 bases; unmatched bases: 8. Libraries were built with the immunoSEQ multiplex PCR assay. Regarding the original processing steps: A statistical classification framework was built to diagnose cytomegalovirus status from the catalog of TCR beta chain sequences. TCRdb took this table from immuneACCESS and kept in-frame rearrangements with V and J called. Such tables lack part of the clones; where checked against another copy, unresolved V genes explain under half of the gap, and the rest is unexplained. V and J calls and clone size are those listed in that table; D and trimming were worked out from the DNA. The sample table shows roughly 300,000 clones, and about nine tenths are seen once. 0.65% to 0.85% of the sample comes from the top ten.

Donors formed part of the validation cohort, which comprised 120 subjects and was distinct from the first cohort of several hundred subjects. Overall results and qualifications from the work: Subsequent analysis determined that TCRs grouped into clusters in the first cohort also showed a tendency toward co-occurrence across the roughly 130 validation repertoires, and 94% of cluster scores exceeded 0. In vitro tests confirmed that a few of the cytomegalovirus-associated TCR beta chains recognize cytomegalovirus antigens. The study listed approximately 150 TCR beta chains as associated with cytomegalovirus. In both the original and validation cohorts, the classifier was reported to diagnose cytomegalovirus status with high specificity and sensitivity. Across donors, most TCR sequences were observed very rarely, whereas some public TCRs were present in many individuals. The validation cohort had no HLA typing available for a later analysis, so co-occurrence within that cohort was assessed over all 110 or so repertoires. According to the authors, the approach could potentially be generalized to other disease states and immunological phenotypes.

The rearranged segments are TRBV6-6 and TRBJ2-7; TRBD2 lines up with 9 middle nucleotides. The clonotype originates from a woman aged 18-29 years in good health and CMV-seronegative. Sequenced sample: PBMCs. In nucleotides, the sequence is TGTGCCAGCACCCGAGCGGGAGGTGCGTACGAGCAGTACTTC. Translation gives CASTRAGGAYEQYF.